The 3 T cell receptor beta chains below come from one sample, sequenced in a study of cytomegalovirus exposure and HLA in healthy donors. In the PCR, 60 Vbeta and 13 Jbeta primers were used. Clones were read by immunoSEQ multiplex PCR, and TCRdb kept only the in-frame ones, dropping some. The table has about 130,000 clones, around three quarters seen once; the top ten hold around 1.8%. Material for sequencing was PBMCs. These receptor sequences come from a woman aged 45-60 years in good health and CMV-seronegative.

The V and J genes are TRBV27 and TRBJ2-1; 7 bases map to TRBD2. The V segment lost 5 bases and the J segment 4 bases; nucleotides outside the gene matches: 14. Germline V gene sequence: CDR1 MNHEY, CDR2 SMNVEV (reference sequence). There are 17 residues in the CDR3. The chain's CDR3 is CASSMAGLADKYNEQFF. Written as DNA, the CDR3 is TGTGCCAGCAGTATGGCCGGGCTAGCGGACAAATACAATGAGCAGTTCTTC.

The chain has TRBV7-6 and TRBJ2-2; a possible D gene is TRBD2 (6 bases). The V gene lost 6 bases and the J gene lost 5 bases, with 16 bases spanning the gap. The CDR3 extends over 15 amino acids. The germline V gene encodes CDR1 SGHVS and CDR2 FNYEAQ. The CDR3 is CASSQTGGWTGELFF. The CDR3 nucleotides read TGTGCCAGCAGTCAAACAGGAGGGTGGACCGGGGAGCTGTTTTTT.

J is TRBJ2-7 and V is TRBV19; a weak D match, TRBD1 (5 bases). CDR1 and CDR2 from the germline V gene are LNHDA and SQIVND (reference sequence). CDR3 length equals 13 residues. V was trimmed by 4 bases and J by 3 bases, leaving 10 bases between them. CDR3 residues: CASSRSGHYEQYF. The CDR3 DNA sequence: TGTGCCAGTAGTAGGTCAGGGCACTACGAGCAGTACTTC. The whole variable domain, filled in from reference TRBV19 and TRBJ2-7, reads DGGITQSPKYLFRKEGQNVTLSCEQNLNHDAMYWYRQDPGQGLRLIYYSQIVNDFQKGDIAEGYSVSREKKESFPLTVTSAQKNPTAFYLCASSRSGHYEQYFGPGTRLTVT.